These 5 T cell receptor beta chains originate from one sample sequenced in a study of blood T cell repertoires in COVID-19. Repertoires were generated with immunoSEQ multiplex PCR, while TCRdb's copy carries only in-frame clones and drops some. This table holds about 140,000 clones, 84% found once. Sequencing was performed on PBMCs or T cells enriched from blood (not recorded which). The receptors here all came from a man aged 35-49 years with acute COVID-19.

This clone appeared a single time. This chain connects TRBV5-1 to TRBJ2-1; D not resolved. The V and J ends lost 4 bases and 6 bases respectively, with 17 bases between them. CDR3 length equals 15 residues. Germline loops: CDR1 SGHRS, CDR2 YFSETQ. The DNA of the CDR3 is TGCGCCAGCAGCCCCCTAGGTAGTCGTCGCAATGAGCAGTTCTTC. Amino acids: CASSPLGSRRNEQFF.

This sequence joins TRBV4-3 and TRBJ2-1; 9 bases line up with TRBD2. This CDR3 is 17 amino acids long. Per the germline V gene, CDR1 is LGHNA and CDR2 is YSLEER. Germline trimming cut 0 bases from V and 8 bases from J; bases unmatched to any gene: 11. The CDR3 sequence is CASSQDPSGRQSYEQFF. CDR3 in DNA: TGCGCCAGCAGCCAAGATCCCAGCGGGAGGCAGTCCTATGAGCAGTTCTTC.

The chain uses TRBV29-1 and TRBJ1-3, with D uncertain. The CDR3 covers 13 residues. V lost 7 bases to trimming and J lost 0 bases, with 10 bases between them. The germline CDR1 and CDR2 sequences are SQVTM and ANQGSEA. The CDR3 DNA follows: TGCAGCGCAACAGATCTCTCTGGAAACACCATATATTTT. This gives the protein CSATDLSGNTIYF.

With regard to this clone: A junction boundary mismatches the germline segment, possibly from a read error. The chain is built from TRBV5-4 and TRBJ1-4; D remains unclear. The CDR3 is 13 residues long. The V gene's germline CDR1 is SGHNT and CDR2 YYREEE (reference sequence). This CDR3 reads CASTLGTTGKLFF. In nucleotides, the CDR3 is TGTGCCAGCACCTTGGGAACTACGGGAAAACTGTTTTTT.

In its sample, this clone was seen once. The V and J genes are TRBV11-3 and TRBJ2-5, with TRBD2 identical over 7 bases. Germline CDR1 reads SGHNT; CDR2 reads YENEEA. The trim removed 1 base at V and 5 bases at J, leaving 4 bases unmatched. This CDR3 has 14 residues. CDR3 nucleotide sequence: TGTGCCAGCAGCTTAGTGGCGGGAGCCGAGACCCAGTACTTC. Translating gives CASSLVAGAETQYF.